One and the same sample provided the 21 T cell receptor beta chains below, sequenced in a study of T cell repertoires in cytomegalovirus infection. Their recognized antigens are unknown. TCRdb reprocessed the reads via MiXCR and lists one record per CDR3 protein. The table shows roughly 920,000 distinct CDR3 sequences, with 30% to 40% occurring only once. The specimen was cultured CD8+ T cells from PBMCs, collected from culture after CMV antigen stimulation. Every receptor here comes from a human donor in good health (CMV status not recorded). Some clones in this sample may be carry-over from other donors' samples.

The genes are TRBV20-1 and TRBJ2-5, with no clear D. The CDR3 sequence is 16 residues long. The germline V and J ends were trimmed by 0 bases and 5 bases, with 19 bases remaining between them. Germline V gives CDR1 DFQATT, CDR2 SNEGSKA (reference sequence). Written as DNA, the CDR3 is TGCAGTGCTAGAGATGAGAGACGGCCAACAGTGGAGACCCAGTACTTC. Translation: CSARDERRPTVETQYF.

The rearrangement joins TRBV20-1 to TRBJ2-7; D is possibly TRBD1 (6 bases). Trimming pared 4 bases from V and 2 bases from J, leaving 15 bases between. The germline CDR1 and CDR2 sequences are DFQATT and SNEGSKA (reference sequence). The CDR3 is made up of 14 amino acids. DNA of the CDR3: TGCAGTGCTATGTTTTCTGGGACAACCTACGAGCAGTACTTC. This gives the protein CSAMFSGTTYEQYF.

In this sample, this clonotype turned up a few times. The chain carries TRBV19 and TRBJ2-2, with 8 positions matching TRBD2. J was trimmed by 4 bases and V by 3 bases; bases with no gene match: 4. CDR1 is LNHDA, CDR2 SQIVND, per germline (reference sequence). The CDR3 sequence is 15 residues long. The CDR3 is CASSIMAGGTGELFF. The CDR3 bases are TGTGCCAGTAGTATCATGGCGGGGGGCACCGGGGAGCTGTTTTTT. The variable domain in full, with the rest retrieved from reference TRBV19 and TRBJ2-2, is DGGITQSPKYLFRKEGQNVTLSCEQNLNHDAMYWYRQDPGQGLRLIYYSQIVNDFQKGDIAEGYSVSREKKESFPLTVTSAQKNPTAFYLCASSIMAGGTGELFFGEGSRLTVL.

The CDR3, as DNA: TGTGCCAGCAGCTCCACAGGGGGCCCTAACTATGGCTACACCTTC. Amino acids: CASSSTGGPNYGYTF. V gene TRBV7-6 combines with J gene TRBJ1-2, with 9 bases lining up with TRBD1. The CDR3 runs to 15 residues. Germline loops: CDR1 SGHVS, CDR2 FNYEAQ. The trim removed 4 bases at V and 0 bases at J, leaving 3 bases unmatched.

Only a few counts were recorded for this clonotype. This chain connects TRBV12-3 or TRBV12-4 to TRBJ2-1, with D tentatively TRBD1 or TRBD2 (5 bases each). With 6 bases removed from V and 9 bases from J, the gap between germline ends came to 21 bases. The CDR3 totals 15 residues. The CDR3 protein is CASSQGYGTWGEQFF. The CDR3 DNA is TGTGCCAGCAGCCAGGGTTATGGGACCTGGGGTGAGCAGTTCTTC.

This clonotype has just a few counts. The gene calls are TRBV4-1 and TRBJ1-5, with D possibly matching TRBD1 (5 bases). This CDR3 spans 15 amino acids. Germline assignment: CDR1 MGHRA and CDR2 YSYEKL. V lost 1 base and J lost 5, with 12 bases in between. As DNA, the CDR3 is TGCGCCAGCAGCCAAGGGGGGACGGATTATCAGCCCCAGCATTTT. Its protein is CASSQGGTDYQPQHF.

This clonotype was seen a handful of times. The chain recombines TRBV7-9 with TRBJ1-2; TRBD1 is a possible D gene (5 bases). CDR1 is SEHNR and CDR2 is FQNEAQ in the germline V gene (reference sequence). The CDR3 extends over 18 amino acids. The V end lost 5 bases, the J end lost 1 base, and 23 bases lay between the germline ends. CDR3 DNA sequence: TGTGCCAGCAGCAAATTTGACAGACCGGAACCCTTTAACTATGGCTACACCTTC. Its protein product is CASSKFDRPEPFNYGYTF.

This clonotype was picked up many times. CDR3 sequence reads: CASSRTGGNQPQHF. In DNA form, the CDR3 reads TGTGCCAGCAGCCGTACAGGGGGCAATCAGCCCCAGCATTTT. The rearrangement uses TRBV7-2 and TRBJ1-5, with 7 bases fitting TRBD1. With V trimmed by 5 bases and J by 2 bases, 3 bases remained unmatched. Germline V gene lookup returns CDR1 SGHTA and CDR2 FQGNSA. The CDR3 length is 14 residues. Complete variable domain (other parts from reference TRBV7-2 and TRBJ1-5): GAGVSQSPSNKVTEKGKDVELRCDPISGHTALYWYRQSLGQGLEFLIYFQGNSAPDKSGLPSDRFSAERTGGSVSTLTIQRTQQEDSAVYLCASSRTGGNQPQHFGDGTRLSIL.

This clonotype was seen more than once but under ten times. This sequence joins TRBV5-8 and TRBJ2-7; 7 bases line up with TRBD1. Per germline, CDR1 SGHTS and CDR2 YDEGEE. Trimming took 0 bases from V and 3 from J; bases not matched to a gene: 12. The CDR3 is 17 residues long. The CDR3 region has the DNA TGTGCCAGCAGCTTGGGGTTACAGGGGAGAACGGACTACGAGCAGTACGTC. Its protein is CASSLGLQGRTDYEQYV.

CDR3 residues: CASSPQGERYNEQFF. The CDR3 DNA follows: TGTGCCAGCAGTCCTCAGGGGGAAAGGTACAATGAGCAGTTCTTC. The chain recombines TRBV28 with TRBJ2-1, with 7 bases lining up with TRBD1. V lost 5 bases and J lost 4; bases outside the gene matches: 8. This CDR3 has 15 residues. Per germline, CDR1 MDHEN and CDR2 SYDVKM.

This clonotype was observed a handful of times. This sequence joins TRBV28 and TRBJ2-2; tentative D call: TRBD1 (6 bases). Per the germline V gene, CDR1 is MDHEN and CDR2 is SYDVKM. V was trimmed by 6 bases and J by 5 bases, leaving 13 bases between them. This CDR3 spans 14 amino acids. CDR3 DNA: TGTGCCAGCAGGGACAGCGGCCCTACCGGGGAGCTGTTTTTT. This sequence encodes CASRDSGPTGELFF.

This clonotype occurred a few times. This chain uses TRBV7-8 with TRBJ2-5; 13 positions agree with TRBD2. Trimming took 5 bases from V and 5 from J; bases not matched to a gene: 11. Germline V gives CDR1 SGHVS, CDR2 FQNEAQ. The length of the CDR3 is 17 residues. The CDR3 is CASSLTSGGHQRETQYF. CDR3 DNA: TGTGCCAGCAGCCTGACTAGCGGGGGGCATCAACGGGAGACCCAGTACTTC. The full variable domain, in which reference TRBV7-8 and TRBJ2-5 provide the parts outside the CDR3, is GAGVSQSPRYKVAKRGQDVALRCDPISGHVSLFWYQQALGQGPEFLTYFQNEAQLDKSGLPSDRFFAERPEGSVSTLKIQRTQQEDSAVYLCASSLTSGGHQRETQYFGPGTRLLVL.

This clonotype showed up just a few times. The V and J genes are TRBV7-6 and TRBJ1-1; D remains unclear. This CDR3 is 15 amino acids long. From germline, CDR1 is SGHVS and CDR2 FNYEAQ. Trimming removed 6 bases at V and 1 base at J, with 15 bases between. This CDR3 reads CASSQSRRQNTEAFF. Written as DNA, the CDR3 is TGTGCCAGCAGTCAATCCAGAAGACAGAACACTGAAGCTTTCTTT.

This clonotype was seen repeatedly, ten times or more. This chain links TRBV7-3 with TRBJ2-2; tentatively, D is TRBD1 (6 bases). The CDR3 contains 13 residues. Trimming stripped 5 bases from V and 4 bases from J, with 8 bases between. Per germline, CDR1 SGHTA and CDR2 FQGTGA. CDR3 amino acids: CASSRRGTGELFF. The CDR3 DNA is TGTGCCAGCAGCCGCAGGGGCACCGGGGAGCTGTTTTTT.

This clonotype came up many times. This sequence joins TRBV7-8 and TRBJ2-5; 11 nucleotides match TRBD2. V lost 4 bases to trimming and J lost 5 bases; unmatched junction nucleotides: 6. From germline, CDR1 is SGHVS and CDR2 FQNEAQ. The CDR3 runs 15 residues. CDR3 sequence: CASSSLAGAGETQYF. The DNA for the CDR3 is TGTGCCAGCAGCTCACTAGCGGGGGCGGGGGAGACCCAGTACTTC.

Note on this clonotype: This CDR3 fails to terminate in the conserved phenylalanine or tryptophan, so it likely reflects a read error. This chain links TRBV19 with TRBJ2-1; tentative D call: TRBD2 (7 bases). The CDR3 is 14 residues long. In germline, CDR1 is LNHDA, CDR2 SQIVND (reference sequence). V was pared by 6 bases and J by 9 bases, with 18 bases between. CDR3 protein: CASRGRGGLLEQFL. The CDR3 nucleotides are TGTGCCAGTAGAGGGAGGGGGGGCCTTCTTGAGCAGTTCTTA.

V and J are TRBV5-6 and TRBJ2-2; 7 bases line up with TRBD1. CDR1 is SGHDT and CDR2 is YYEEEE in the germline V gene. The CDR3 runs to 14 residues. Germline trimming cut 4 bases from V and 5 bases from J; bases unmatched to any gene: 5. As DNA, the CDR3 is TGTGCCAGCAGCGCCAGGGGGTATACCGGGGAGCTGTTTTTT. Its translation is CASSARGYTGELFF.

This rearrangement joins TRBV28 to TRBJ1-6; D gene ambiguous. The germline V gene encodes CDR1 MDHEN and CDR2 SYDVKM. The CDR3 is 14 amino acids. The V gene lost 6 bases and the J gene lost 0 bases, with 6 bases spanning the gap. The CDR3 sequence is CASRVSSYNSPLHF. CDR3 sequence (DNA): TGTGCCAGCAGGGTGAGCTCCTATAATTCACCCCTCCACTTT.

This clonotype was counted between two and nine times. V usage is TRBV10-3 and J usage is TRBJ1-1; the D is unclear. CDR1 is ENHRY and CDR2 is SYGVKD in the germline V gene. This CDR3 comprises 14 residues. V was shortened by 3 bases and J by 3 bases, with 11 bases between the two germline ends. CDR3 sequence (DNA): TGTGCCATCAGTGAACGGACGGTAGACACTGAAGCTTTCTTT. Protein product: CAISERTVDTEAFF.

The V call is TRBV11-3, the J call TRBJ1-4; D unresolved. Per germline, CDR1 SGHNT and CDR2 YENEEA. Trimming took off 5 bases at V and 11 bases at J, with 24 bases between the two ends. The CDR3 runs to 16 residues. CDR3 residues: CASSPGRTRGCGKLFF. CDR3 nucleotides: TGTGCCAGCAGCCCCGGACGAACGAGAGGGTGTGGGAAACTGTTTTTT.

The chain links TRBV6-1 to TRBJ1-2, with D perhaps matching TRBD1 (5 bases). The CDR3 totals 11 residues. Germline V CDR1 and CDR2: MNHNS, SASEGT. The ends were cut back, 10 bases at V and 6 bases at J, with 12 bases in the middle. CDR3 nucleotide sequence: TGTGCCATCTGGCGAGGGGATGGCTACACCTTC. This sequence encodes CAIWRGDGYTF.